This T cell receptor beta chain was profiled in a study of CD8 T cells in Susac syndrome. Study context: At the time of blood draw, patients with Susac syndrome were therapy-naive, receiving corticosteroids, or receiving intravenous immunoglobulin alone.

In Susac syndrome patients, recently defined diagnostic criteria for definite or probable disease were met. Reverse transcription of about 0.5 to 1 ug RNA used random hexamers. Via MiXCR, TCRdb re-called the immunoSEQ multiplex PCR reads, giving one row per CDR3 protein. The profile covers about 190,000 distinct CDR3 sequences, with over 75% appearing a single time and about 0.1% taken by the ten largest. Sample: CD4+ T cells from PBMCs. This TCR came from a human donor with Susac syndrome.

This chain's CDR3 is CSARDQGDSPLHF. The CDR3 DNA reads as TGCAGTGCTAGAGATCAAGGGGACTCACCCCTCCACTTT. This chain connects TRBV20-1 to TRBJ1-6; maybe TRBD1 (5 bases). The V gene lost 0 bases and the J gene lost 10 bases, with 10 bases spanning the gap. The germline gives CDR1 DFQATT, CDR2 SNEGSKA (reference sequence). The CDR3 spans 13 residues.